By proportion, the clone carrying this T cell receptor (beta chain) is large. Its antigen is unidentified. TCRdb passed the 5' RACE reads through MiXCR, listing each CDR3 protein once. The table records around 560 distinct CDR3 sequences, less than 30% of them present only once. The data stem from a study of spatial heterogeneity in lung cancer. Overall study context: There was a strong correlation between the counts of TCR transcripts measured in tumor regions and a T cell transcriptional module score that was calculated from matched bulk RNA-seq. General study results and limits: One measure, the expanded intratumoral alpha and beta TCR count, tracked tumor mutation counts.

There are 13 residues in the CDR3. V lost 0 bases and J lost 1, with 2 bases in between. Germline-derived CDR1 and CDR2 are ENHRY and SYGVKD. The time point denotes: sample taken at primary tumor resection. The donor population consisted of approximately 79 patients with untreated, early-stage non-small cell lung cancer. No cells were sorted before sequencing. The whole RNA sequenced was extracted from tumor, nontumor lung or frozen PBMC. The gene calls are TRBV10-3 and TRBJ2-3; D gene ambiguous. This sample comprised lung tumor tissue, obtained at surgery. This sequence originates from a male donor with early-stage non-small cell lung cancer. Here the CDR3 reads CAISESGTDTQYF. The CDR3 DNA sequence: TGTGCCATCAGTGAGTCCGGCACAGATACGCAGTATTTT.